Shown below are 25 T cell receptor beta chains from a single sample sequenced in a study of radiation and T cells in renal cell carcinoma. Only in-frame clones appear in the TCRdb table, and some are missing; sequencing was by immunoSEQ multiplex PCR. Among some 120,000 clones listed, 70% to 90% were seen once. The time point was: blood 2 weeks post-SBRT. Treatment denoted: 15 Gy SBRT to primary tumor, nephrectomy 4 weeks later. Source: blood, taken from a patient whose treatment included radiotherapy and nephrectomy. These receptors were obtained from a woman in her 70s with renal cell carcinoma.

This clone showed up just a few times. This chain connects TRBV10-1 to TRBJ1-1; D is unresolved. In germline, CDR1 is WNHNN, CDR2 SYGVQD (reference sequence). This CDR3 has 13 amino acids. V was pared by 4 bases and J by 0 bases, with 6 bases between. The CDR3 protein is CASSVTLNTEAFF. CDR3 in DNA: TGCGCCAGCAGTGTCACTCTGAACACTGAAGCTTTCTTT.

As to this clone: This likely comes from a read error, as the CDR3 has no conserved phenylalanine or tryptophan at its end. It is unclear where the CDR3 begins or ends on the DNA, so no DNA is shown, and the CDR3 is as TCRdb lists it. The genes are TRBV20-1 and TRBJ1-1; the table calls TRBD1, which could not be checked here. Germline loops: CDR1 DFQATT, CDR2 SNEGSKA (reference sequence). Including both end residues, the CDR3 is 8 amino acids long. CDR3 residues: CSARWAWS.

In DNA form, the CDR3 reads TGTGCCAGCAGCTTGGCGAACAGATACGAGCAGTACTTC. It translates to CASSLANRYEQYF. The chain carries TRBV5-6 and TRBJ2-7; D unclear. This CDR3 comprises 13 residues. CDR1 SGHDT and CDR2 YYEEEE come from the germline V gene. V shed 0 bases and J shed 4 bases, with 8 bases lying between them.

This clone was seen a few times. In nucleotides, the CDR3 is TGCAGCGTTGAGACCCGGGGGGGGAAAGAAAAACTGTTTTTT. Its protein product is CSVETRGGKEKLFF. The chain is built from TRBV29-1 and TRBJ1-4; tentative D call: TRBD1 (5 bases). V gave up 3 bases and J gave up 8 bases, with 16 bases separating them. The CDR3 spans 14 residues. Germline CDR1 reads SQVTM; CDR2 reads ANQGSEA.

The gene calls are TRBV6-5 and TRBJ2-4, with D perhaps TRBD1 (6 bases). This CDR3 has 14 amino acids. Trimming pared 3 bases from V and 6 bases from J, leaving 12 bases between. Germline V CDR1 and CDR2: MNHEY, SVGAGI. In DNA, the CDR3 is TGTGCCAGCAGTTATGAGACAGGCGGAAACATTCAGTACTTC. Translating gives CASSYETGGNIQYF.

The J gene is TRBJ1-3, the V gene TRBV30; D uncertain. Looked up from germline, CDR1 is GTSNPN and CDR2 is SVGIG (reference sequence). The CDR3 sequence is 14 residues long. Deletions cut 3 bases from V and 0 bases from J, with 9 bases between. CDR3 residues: CAWRSLFSGNTIYF. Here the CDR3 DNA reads TGTGCCTGGAGGAGTCTGTTCTCTGGAAACACCATATATTTT.

CDR3 nucleotide sequence: TGTGCCAGTAACCGTTTCGGGACAGGTTCCTACGAGCAGTACTTC. Translated: CASNRFGTGSYEQYF. The chain recombines TRBV28 with TRBJ2-7, with 8 bases aligning to TRBD1. CDR3 size: 15 residues. Germline CDR1 reads MDHEN; CDR2 reads SYDVKM. V trimming: 9 bases; J trimming: 1 base; junction bases outside the gene matches: 11.

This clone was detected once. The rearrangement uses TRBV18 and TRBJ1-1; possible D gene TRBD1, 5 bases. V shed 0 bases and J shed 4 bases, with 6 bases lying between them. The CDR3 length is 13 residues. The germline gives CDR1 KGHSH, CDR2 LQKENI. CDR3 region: CASSPPQGTEAFF. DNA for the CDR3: TGTGCCAGCTCACCACCCCAGGGCACTGAAGCTTTCTTT.

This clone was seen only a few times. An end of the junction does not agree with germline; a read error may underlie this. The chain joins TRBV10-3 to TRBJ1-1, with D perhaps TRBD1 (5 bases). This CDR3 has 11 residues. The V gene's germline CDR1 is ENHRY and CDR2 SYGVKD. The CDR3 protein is CAIIEDTKAFF. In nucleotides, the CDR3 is TGTGCCATCATTGAGGACACTAAAGCTTTCTTT.

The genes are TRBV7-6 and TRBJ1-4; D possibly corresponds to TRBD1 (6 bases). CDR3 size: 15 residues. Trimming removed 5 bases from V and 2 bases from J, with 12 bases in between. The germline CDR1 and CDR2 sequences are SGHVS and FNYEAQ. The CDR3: CASSATGNTNEKLFF. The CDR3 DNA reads TGTGCCAGCAGCGCCACAGGGAATACTAATGAAAAACTGTTTTTT. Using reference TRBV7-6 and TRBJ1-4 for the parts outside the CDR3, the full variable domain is GAGVSQSPRYKVTKRGQDVALRCDPISGHVSLYWYRQALGQGPEFLTYFNYEAQQDKSGLPNDRFSAERPEGSISTLTIQRTEQRDSAMYRCASSATGNTNEKLFFGSGTQLSVL.

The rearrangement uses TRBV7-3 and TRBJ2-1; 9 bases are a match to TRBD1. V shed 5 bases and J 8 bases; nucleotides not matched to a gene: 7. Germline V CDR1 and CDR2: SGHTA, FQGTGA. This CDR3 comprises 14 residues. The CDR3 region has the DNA TGTGCCAGCAGCGAACAGGGGGCTCTGGATGAGCAGTTCTTC. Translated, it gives CASSEQGALDEQFF.

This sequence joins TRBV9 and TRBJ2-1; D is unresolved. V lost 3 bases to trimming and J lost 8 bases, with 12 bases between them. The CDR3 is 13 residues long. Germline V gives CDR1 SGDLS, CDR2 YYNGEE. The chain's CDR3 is CASSGSGVDEQFF. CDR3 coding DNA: TGTGCCAGCAGCGGGTCAGGTGTCGATGAGCAGTTCTTC.

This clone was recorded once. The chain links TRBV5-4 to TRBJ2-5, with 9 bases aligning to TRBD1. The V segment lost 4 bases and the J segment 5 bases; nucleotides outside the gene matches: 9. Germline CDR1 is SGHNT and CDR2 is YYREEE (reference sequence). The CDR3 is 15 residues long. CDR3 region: CASSTSGQGAETQYF. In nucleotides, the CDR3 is TGTGCCAGCAGCACCTCGGGACAGGGAGCGGAGACCCAGTACTTC.

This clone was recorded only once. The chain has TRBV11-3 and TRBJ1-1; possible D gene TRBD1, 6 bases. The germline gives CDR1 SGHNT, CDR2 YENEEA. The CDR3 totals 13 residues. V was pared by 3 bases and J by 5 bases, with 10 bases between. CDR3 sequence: CASSFRGGTEAFF. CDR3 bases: TGTGCCAGCAGCTTCAGGGGAGGTACTGAAGCTTTCTTT.

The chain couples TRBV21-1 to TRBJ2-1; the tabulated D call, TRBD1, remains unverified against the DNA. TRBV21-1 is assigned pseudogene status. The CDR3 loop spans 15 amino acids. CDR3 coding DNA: TGTGCCAGCAGCGTACAGGGGGCTTCCTACAATGAGCAGTTCTTC. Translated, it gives CASSVQGASYNEQFF.

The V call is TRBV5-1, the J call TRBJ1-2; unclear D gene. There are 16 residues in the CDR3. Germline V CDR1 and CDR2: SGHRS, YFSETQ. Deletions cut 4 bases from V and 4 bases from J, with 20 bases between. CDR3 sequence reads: CASSPVLAGLTYGYTF. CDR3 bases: TGCGCCAGCAGCCCCGTCTTGGCAGGTTTGACCTATGGCTACACCTTC.

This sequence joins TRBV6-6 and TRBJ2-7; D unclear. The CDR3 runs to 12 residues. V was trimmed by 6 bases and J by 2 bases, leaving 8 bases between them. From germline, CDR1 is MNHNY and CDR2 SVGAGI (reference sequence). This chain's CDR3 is CASSQRAYEQYF. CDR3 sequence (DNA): TGTGCCAGCAGCCAAAGGGCCTACGAGCAGTACTTC.

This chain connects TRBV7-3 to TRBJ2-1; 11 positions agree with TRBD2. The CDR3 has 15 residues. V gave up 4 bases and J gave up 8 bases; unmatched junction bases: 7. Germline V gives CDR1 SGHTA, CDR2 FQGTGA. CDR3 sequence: CASSSSSGGFYEQFF. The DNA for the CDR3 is TGTGCCAGCAGCTCTTCTAGCGGGGGGTTCTATGAGCAGTTCTTC.

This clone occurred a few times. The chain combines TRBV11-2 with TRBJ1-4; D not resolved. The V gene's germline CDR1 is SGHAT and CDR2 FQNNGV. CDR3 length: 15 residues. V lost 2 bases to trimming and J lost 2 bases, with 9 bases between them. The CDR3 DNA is TGTGCCAGCAGCTTAAGTCCTTCGACTAATGAAAAACTGTTTTTT. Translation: CASSLSPSTNEKLFF. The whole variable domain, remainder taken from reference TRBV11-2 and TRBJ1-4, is EAGVAQSPRYKIIEKRQSVAFWCNPISGHATLYWYQQILGQGPKLLIQFQNNGVVDDSQLPKDRFSAERLKGVDSTLKIQPAKLEDSAVYLCASSLSPSTNEKLFFGSGTQLSVL.

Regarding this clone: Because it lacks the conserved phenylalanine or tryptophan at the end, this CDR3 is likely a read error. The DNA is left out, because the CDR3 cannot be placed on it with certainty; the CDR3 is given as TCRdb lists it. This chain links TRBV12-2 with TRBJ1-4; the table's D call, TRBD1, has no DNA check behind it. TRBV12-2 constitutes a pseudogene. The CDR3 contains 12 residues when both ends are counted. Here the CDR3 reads CASRLVGTGGGV.

The CDR3 is CASRETGGWSYGYTF. In DNA form, the CDR3 reads TGTGCCAGCAGAGAGACAGGGGGATGGAGCTATGGCTACACCTTC. The chain recombines TRBV27 with TRBJ1-2; 9 positions match TRBD1. The CDR3 runs to 15 residues. J was trimmed by 4 bases and V by 6 bases; bases with no gene match: 9. Germline V CDR1 and CDR2: MNHEY, SMNVEV (reference sequence).

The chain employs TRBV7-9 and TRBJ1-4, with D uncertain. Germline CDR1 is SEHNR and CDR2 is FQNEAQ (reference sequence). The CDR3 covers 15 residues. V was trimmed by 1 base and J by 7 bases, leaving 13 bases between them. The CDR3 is CASSLVGVSGEKLFF. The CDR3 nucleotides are TGTGCCAGCAGCTTAGTTGGGGTGTCGGGTGAAAAACTGTTTTTT.

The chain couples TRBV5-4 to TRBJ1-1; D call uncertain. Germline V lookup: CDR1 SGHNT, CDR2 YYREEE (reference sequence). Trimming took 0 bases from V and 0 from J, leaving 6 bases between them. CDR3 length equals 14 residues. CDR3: CASSLGALNTEAFF. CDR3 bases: TGTGCCAGCAGCTTGGGCGCATTGAACACTGAAGCTTTCTTT.

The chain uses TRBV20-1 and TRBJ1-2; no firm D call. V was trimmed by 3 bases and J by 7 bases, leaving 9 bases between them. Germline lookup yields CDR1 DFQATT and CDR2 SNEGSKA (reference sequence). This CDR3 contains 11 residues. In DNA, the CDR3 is TGCAGTGCTAGTCTCGGAGTTGGCTACACCTTC. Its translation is CSASLGVGYTF.

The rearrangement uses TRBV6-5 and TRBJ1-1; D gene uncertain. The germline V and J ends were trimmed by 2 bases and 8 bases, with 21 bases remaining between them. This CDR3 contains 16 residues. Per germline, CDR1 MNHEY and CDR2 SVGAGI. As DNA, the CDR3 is TGTGCCAGCAGTTACCTCCGGATAGGAACCCCGGAGGAAGCTTTCTTT. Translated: CASSYLRIGTPEEAFF.